This TCR beta chain was obtained from a study of regulatory T cells in long-lasting Graves disease. Assembly of TCR beta libraries relied on iRepertoire HTBI primers together with Arm-PCR of CDR3 regions. TCRdb independently ran MiXCR on the multiplex PCR reads; one entry per CDR3 protein. The table has hundreds of thousands of distinct CDR3 sequences, approximately 15% seen once. Time point specified: newly diagnosed GD, antithyroid drugs for less than 3 months. From RNA extracted from PBMCs, the TCR library was made. V was clipped by 5 bases and J by 4 bases, with 15 bases between them. Germline V CDR1 and CDR2: SGHTA, FQGNSA. This CDR3 is built from 15 residues. This clonotype was observed a few times. The sample was also reused in another study, on T cells in Graves' hyperthyroidism and ophthalmopathy. Per that study: Clinical symptoms, serum thyroxine, TRAb, thyroid ultrasound and orbital computed tomography informed diagnoses. The HTBI primer set was used in a first-round RT-PCR of the TCR CDR3. Ophthalmopathy could be told apart from stable hyperthyroidism with a 13 V-J model.

The genes are TRBV7-2 and TRBJ1-3; D is uncertain. The starting material was peripheral blood mononuclear cells (PBMCs), obtained at new diagnosis, from a patient treated with antithyroid drugs. This TCR derives from a man younger than 45 with Graves disease. The CDR3 nucleotides read TGTGCCAGCAGCCCCATCGGAGGGATCGGAAACACCATATATTTT. It encodes CASSPIGGIGNTIYF.